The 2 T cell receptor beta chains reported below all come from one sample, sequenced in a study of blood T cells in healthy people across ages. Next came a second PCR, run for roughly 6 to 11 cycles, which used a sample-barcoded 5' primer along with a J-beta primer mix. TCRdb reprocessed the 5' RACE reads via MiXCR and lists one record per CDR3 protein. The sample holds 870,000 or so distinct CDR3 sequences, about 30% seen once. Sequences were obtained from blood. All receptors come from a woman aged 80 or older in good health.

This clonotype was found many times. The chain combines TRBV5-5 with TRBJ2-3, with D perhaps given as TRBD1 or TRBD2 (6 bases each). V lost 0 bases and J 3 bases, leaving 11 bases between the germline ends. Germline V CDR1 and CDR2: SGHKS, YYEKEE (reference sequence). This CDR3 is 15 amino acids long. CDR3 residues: CASSLDRAGTDTQYF. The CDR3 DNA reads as TGTGCCAGCAGCTTGGACAGGGCGGGGACAGATACGCAGTATTTT.

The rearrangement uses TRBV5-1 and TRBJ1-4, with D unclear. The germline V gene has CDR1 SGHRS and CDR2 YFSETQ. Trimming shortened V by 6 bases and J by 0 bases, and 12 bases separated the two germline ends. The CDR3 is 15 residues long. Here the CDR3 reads CASKFRPATNEKLFF. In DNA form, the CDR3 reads TGCGCCAGCAAGTTTAGGCCAGCAACTAATGAAAAACTGTTTTTT.